The T cell receptor beta chain under discussion was sequenced for a study of post-analysis software for immune sequencing data. TCR beta libraries were prepared from cDNA with unique molecular identifiers. TCRdb passed the PCR reads through MiXCR, listing each CDR3 protein once. Of fewer than 600,000 distinct CDR3 sequences in the sample, 40% to 55% were seen once. The sequence was obtained from a girl between 10 and 17 years old with multiple sclerosis. Specimen: blood.

This chain's CDR3 is CASSLSVDYEQYF. In DNA, the CDR3 is TGTGCCAGCAGTTTATCAGTAGACTACGAGCAGTACTTC. V gene TRBV28 combines with J gene TRBJ2-7; D ambiguous. This CDR3 is 13 amino acids long. Germline lookup yields CDR1 MDHEN and CDR2 SYDVKM. Trimming pared 1 base from V and 3 bases from J, leaving 7 bases between.